These T cell receptor beta chains were read from a single sample in a study of PD-L1 blockade in urothelial cancer. TCRdb's table, derived via immunoSEQ multiplex PCR, lists solely in-frame clones and lacks some. Here the sample spans 28,000 or so clones, 86% being singletons. The sequenced sample was PBMCs, obtained around atezolizumab (anti-PD-L1) treatment. The receptors derive from a man aged 60-69 years with urothelial cancer. Each CDR3 is given without its conserved first and last residue. Each record gives: J gene, V gene, CDR3 protein.

J gene: TRBJ1-1; V gene: TRBV2; CDR3 protein: ASGRGTGNTEAF
J gene: TRBJ2-5; V gene: TRBV6-5; CDR3 protein: ASRTGGTGKETQY
J gene: TRBJ2-7; V gene: TRBV5-1; CDR3 protein: ASSLDIRYEQY
J gene: TRBJ1-1; V gene: TRBV18; CDR3 protein: ASSPQGALPEAF
J gene: TRBJ2-7; V gene: TRBV11-3; CDR3 protein: ASSLVAGGTEQY
J gene: TRBJ2-1; V gene: TRBV29-1; CDR3 protein: SAVNWGIGVRGEQF
J gene: TRBJ2-1; V gene: TRBV19; CDR3 protein: ASSRSLAGTTNSYNEQF
J gene: TRBJ2-5; V gene: TRBV5-1; CDR3 protein: ASSLEEAEETQY
J gene: TRBJ2-4; V gene: TRBV27; CDR3 protein: ASSLGGRTTKNIQY
J gene: TRBJ1-2; V gene: TRBV27; CDR3 protein: ASSEFGQGTFGGYT
J gene: TRBJ2-7; V gene: TRBV7-9; CDR3 protein: ASSQGGLAGVSYEQY
J gene: TRBJ2-1; V gene: TRBV27; CDR3 protein: ASSSVAGTGTNNEQF
J gene: TRBJ2-1; V gene: TRBV6-1; CDR3 protein: ASLQTSGIHNEQF
J gene: TRBJ1-2; V gene: TRBV27; CDR3 protein: ASSSTGQLSAVLPGGYT
J gene: TRBJ1-1; V gene: TRBV4-3; CDR3 protein: ASSQIDRVNTEAF
J gene: TRBJ1-1; V gene: TRBV30; CDR3 protein: AWSDTAEAF
J gene: TRBJ1-4; V gene: TRBV6-5; CDR3 protein: ASSTGVEKLF
J gene: TRBJ2-2; V gene: TRBV9; CDR3 protein: ASSGGGGDTGELF
J gene: TRBJ1-2; V gene: TRBV5-8; CDR3 protein: AIHLETDYGYT
J gene: TRBJ2-3; V gene: TRBV5-1; CDR3 protein: ASSLDQGTDTQY
J gene: TRBJ2-5; V gene: TRBV14; CDR3 protein: ASSPFGLLQETQY
J gene: TRBJ2-5; V gene: TRBV4-1; CDR3 protein: ASSQAGTGQETQY
J gene: TRBJ2-7; V gene: TRBV6-5; CDR3 protein: ATQGPKSAYEQY
J gene: TRBJ1-1; V gene: TRBV6-1; CDR3 protein: ASRLWFWGEPEAF
J gene: TRBJ1-4; V gene: TRBV18; CDR3 protein: ASSHTGEVNEKLF
J gene: TRBJ2-5; V gene: TRBV11-2; CDR3 protein: ASSLAPGSPPRY
J gene: TRBJ2-7; V gene: TRBV14; CDR3 protein: ASSPETRGHEQY
J gene: TRBJ2-5; V gene: TRBV5-1; CDR3 protein: ASSPGMMGAAVGETQY
J gene: TRBJ2-7; V gene: TRBV7-5; CDR3 protein: ASSSGDGRGIAYEQY
J gene: TRBJ1-3; V gene: TRBV11-1; CDR3 protein: ASSSTGKENTIY
J gene: TRBJ2-2; V gene: TRBV11-1; CDR3 protein: ASSSRGRDGELF
J gene: TRBJ2-1; V gene: TRBV10-3; CDR3 protein: AINAGEGGWNEQF
J gene: TRBJ1-1; V gene: TRBV5-5; CDR3 protein: ASSPRGTGGPEAF
J gene: TRBJ2-2; V gene: TRBV5-1; CDR3 protein: ASSFSQTPTGELF
J gene: TRBJ2-7; V gene: TRBV5-1; CDR3 protein: ASSWGLRSEQY
J gene: TRBJ2-1; V gene: TRBV5-1; CDR3 protein: ASSLVSQGFLDNEQF
J gene: TRBJ1-1; V gene: TRBV6-5; CDR3 protein: ASSYHFGQANTEAF
J gene: TRBJ2-1; V gene: TRBV7-2; CDR3 protein: ASSLGTGGREQF
J gene: TRBJ1-1; V gene: TRBV6-5; CDR3 protein: ASIRGEAEAF
J gene: TRBJ2-1; V gene: TRBV7-6; CDR3 protein: ASSMEGLDYNEQF
J gene: TRBJ1-1; V gene: TRBV5-6; CDR3 protein: ASVRTGPPMGPEAF
J gene: TRBJ2-7; V gene: TRBV11-2; CDR3 protein: ASSQGLALAYEQY
J gene: TRBJ1-2; V gene: TRBV16; CDR3 protein: ASRPGQGAYNYGYT
J gene: TRBJ2-3; V gene: TRBV4-2; CDR3 protein: ASSQETTLTDTQY
J gene: TRBJ2-1; V gene: TRBV9; CDR3 protein: ASSVGLGNEQF
J gene: TRBJ1-2; V gene: TRBV5-1; CDR3 protein: ASSSGANHYGYT
J gene: TRBJ2-7; V gene: TRBV6-6; CDR3 protein: ASSDTSGASYEQY
J gene: TRBJ2-7; V gene: TRBV10-2; CDR3 protein: ASSENAGTYEQY